The 3 T cell receptor beta chains given below trace back to one sample, sequenced in a study of cytomegalovirus exposure and HLA in healthy donors. With 60 Vbeta and 13 Jbeta primers, the PCR was carried out. The repertoire was sequenced with immunoSEQ multiplex PCR; TCRdb's copy has only in-frame clones and lacks some. Of about 160,000 clones in the sample, 82% were seen once. The sequenced material came from PBMCs. Receptors originate from a girl aged 10 to 17 in good health and CMV-seropositive.

V is TRBV5-1 and J is TRBJ1-4, with 12 bases fitting TRBD1. V shed 4 bases and J 7 bases; nucleotides not matched to a gene: 5. Germline V CDR1 and CDR2: SGHRS, YFSETQ. The CDR3 has 15 residues. The CDR3 loop reads CASSPGQGATEKLFF. The CDR3 DNA reads TGCGCCAGCAGCCCGGGACAGGGGGCGACTGAAAAACTGTTTTTT.

This chain uses TRBV19 with TRBJ1-1, with unresolved D. CDR1 and CDR2 from the germline V gene are LNHDA and SQIVND (reference sequence). The CDR3 covers 14 residues. V was clipped by 5 bases and J by 0 bases, with 10 bases between them. In DNA, the CDR3 is TGTGCCAGTAGTCCAACTTCCATGAACACTGAAGCTTTCTTT. Translated, it gives CASSPTSMNTEAFF.

The chain couples TRBV30 to TRBJ2-3; TRBD1 matches at 7 bases. V lost 3 bases and J lost 1; bases outside the gene matches: 4. Germline V CDR1 and CDR2: GTSNPN, SVGIG (reference sequence). The CDR3 runs 14 residues. Here the CDR3 DNA reads TGTGCCTGGAGCGCCGGGACAGGCACAGATACGCAGTATTTT. Its translation is CAWSAGTGTDTQYF.